This is a list of T cell receptor beta chains from one sample in a study of blood T cell repertoires in COVID-19. TCRdb keeps only in-frame clones here, not all; method: immunoSEQ multiplex PCR. The sample records fewer than 400,000 clones, more than 90% being singletons. Sequences were obtained from PBMCs or T cells enriched from blood (not recorded which). The source is a young woman who had recovered from COVID-19. CDR3s leave out the opening cysteine and the closing phenylalanine or tryptophan. A D gene is named only where the DNA matches it firmly.

TRBJ2-7 | TRBV4-3 | TRBD2 | ASSLGVAGHSYEQY
TRBJ2-3 | TRBV5-4 | TRBD2 | ASSHGTSTPDTQY
TRBJ2-4 | TRBV28 | TRBD1 | ASRTGGAKNIQY
TRBJ2-1 | TRBV5-1 | NA | ASSFPDIYNEQF
TRBJ2-1 | TRBV10-3 | TRBD2 | AISVTSGGTNEQF
TRBJ2-2 | TRBV24-1 | TRBD2 | ATSASTSGGPPNTGELF
TRBJ2-7 | TRBV6-5 | TRBD1 | ASSLPGTGVGEQY
TRBJ1-4 | TRBV15 | TRBD1 | ATSRDRQGAANEKLF
TRBJ2-3 | TRBV6-2/TRBV6-3 | NA | ASSSPGRGYTQY
TRBJ2-7 | TRBV11-3 | TRBD2 | ASSPGGYEQY
TRBJ1-1 | TRBV30 | TRBD1 | AWTPTGTTEAF
TRBJ2-1 | TRBV12-3/TRBV12-4 | TRBD1 | STGAIYNEQF
TRBJ2-7 | TRBV11-2 | NA | ASSLVQGGHYEQY
TRBJ2-5 | TRBV7-3 | NA | ASSFLPQPRGKQETQY
TRBJ2-7 | TRBV6-2/TRBV6-3 | NA | ASSQSWEQY
TRBJ2-1 | TRBV27 | TRBD2 | ASSYRLAAYNEQF
TRBJ1-2 | TRBV6-6 | NA | ASSYQGINYGYT
TRBJ1-4 | TRBV19 | TRBD1 | ASSISGGEKLF
TRBJ1-2 | TRBV7-9 | NA | ASGVDNYGYT
TRBJ2-5 | TRBV19 | TRBD2 | ASSDLGLAGQETQY
TRBJ2-5 | TRBV6-2/TRBV6-3 | TRBD1 | ASSYSMVQGVEETQY
TRBJ1-1 | TRBV15 | NA | ATSRDPGTEAF
TRBJ2-3 | TRBV7-9 | NA | ASSPPGNTDTQY
TRBJ2-7 | TRBV7-2 | TRBD1 | ASSQGTAYEQY
TRBJ2-7 | TRBV24-1 | TRBD2 | ATSDTGTSGRPYEQY
TRBJ1-4 | TRBV7-9 | NA | ASSLAPFQGPNEKLF
TRBJ2-2 | TRBV4-3 | TRBD1 | ASSRSRGRNTGELF
TRBJ1-4 | TRBV28 | TRBD1 | ASSSGDRRGEKLF
TRBJ2-2 | TRBV15 | NA | ATSGLPRVNTGELF
TRBJ2-7 | TRBV2 | TRBD2 | ASIRGSSGRI
TRBJ2-5 | TRBV19 | TRBD2 | ASSIAGGAGETQY
TRBJ2-7 | TRBV24-1 | NA | ATSDGGAYEQY
TRBJ2-5 | TRBV27 | TRBD2 | ASSTLPGGTQETQY
TRBJ1-2 | TRBV4-1 | TRBD1 | ASSQTGVDYGYT
TRBJ2-7 | TRBV7-8 | TRBD1 | ASSSETGTEQY
TRBJ2-3 | TRBV18 | NA | ASSPLPRGLLLDTQY
TRBJ2-5 | TRBV27 | TRBD2 | ASSSRLAETQY
TRBJ2-1 | TRBV19 | NA | ASSAGGYPNEQF
TRBJ2-1 | TRBV12-3/TRBV12-4 | TRBD2 | ASTPKASGEQF
TRBJ2-1 | TRBV13 | NA | ASSPLAGRESSYNEQF
TRBJ2-2 | TRBV7-9 | TRBD2 | ASSSGLAGTGELF
TRBJ1-6 | TRBV4-3 | NA | ASSADTYNSPLH
TRBJ2-2 | TRBV4-2 | NA | ASSQEDRRTGELF
TRBJ1-2 | TRBV4-3 | TRBD1 | ASSQVTGSGGYT
TRBJ1-6 | TRBV7-6 | NA | ASSFSSYNSPLH
TRBJ2-1 | TRBV6-2/TRBV6-3 | TRBD2 | ASSYTLSGGPYNEQF
TRBJ2-7 | TRBV16 | TRBD1 | ASSVRRDRFEQY
TRBJ2-1 | TRBV3-1/TRBV3-2 | NA | ASSQGLEQF
TRBJ1-6 | TRBV5-1 | NA | ASSLGQVFNSPLH
TRBJ1-2 | TRBV19 | NA | ASSIDMRAYGYT
TRBJ1-4 | TRBV29-1 | NA | SAGGSEKLF
TRBJ2-1 | TRBV19 | NA | ATALASAGYNEQF
TRBJ2-2 | TRBV10-3 | NA | AISRGEVTGELF
TRBJ2-7 | TRBV5-1 | TRBD2 | ASSPGGATEMISYEQY